The entry that follows covers one TCR beta chain sequence. This clone came up once. This receptor's antigen is unknown. The input lacks base qualities; no much larger clone sits a single base away. The CDR3 has 11 amino acids, counting the end cysteine and phenylalanine. Only the CDR3 DNA stays, 33 bases, in frame from base 1. From V the trimming removes 6 bases and from J it removes 9 bases, while the gene matches leave 2 bases of the junction unaccounted for. Reading the germline V gene gives CDR1 SNHLY and CDR2 FYNNEI. Using the deep immunoSEQ assay, TCR CDR3 regions were amplified from genomic DNA by multiplex PCR. Extracted genomic DNA from each cell subset was spread evenly across all wells of several immunoSEQ 96-well plates, with each plate serving as a replicate. For sorted subsets, roughly 0.2 ug genomic DNA, equal to tens of thousands of T cell genomes, was loaded into each replicate PCR. Purified libraries were measured with a Qubit 3.0 fluorometer, size-checked on a Bioanalyzer 2100, and measured again with the KAPA Library Quantification kit. A separate single-read 150-cycle Illumina NextSeq 550 flow cell was used to sequence each immunoSEQ 96-well plate. The authors' analysis ran thus. Because only junctional sequences without quality scores were contained in the immunoSEQ output, filtering matching that applied to full-length reads could not be performed. Sequences were annotated with PyIR, a Python wrapper for IgBLAST v1.9, and V/J genes and CDR3 were assigned using IMGT germline references. Reads were filtered out if the reads had weak V/J assignments (E-value above 1e-6), no CDR3, stop codons, out-of-frame junctions, or ambiguous translated residues. V3J clonotypes were defined by identical inferred V gene, J gene, and CDR3 amino acid sequence. Percentage overlap between repertoires was calculated by dividing the number of shared unique clonotypes by the size of the smaller repertoire. Repertoire richness was assessed with RTK rarefaction, the Chao1 estimator, and Recon v2.1 estimates of unobserved clonotypes. OLGA was used to compute generation probabilities for all TCRbeta clonotypes that the gDNA method yielded from several donors. Sourced from immuneACCESS, this table was stored by TCRdb with only in-frame sequences that have V and J called. A share of the clones is absent; for the studies checked, an unresolved V gene accounts for under half, and the remainder has no known explanation. Clonal size and the V and J genes are those of that table, whereas D and trimming came from the DNA. In this sample the table shows 2 million to 3 million clones, about 92% of which occur a single time. Of the sample, around 0.14% falls within the top ten clones.

Healthy HIV-negative adults with no recently reported acute infections or vaccinations were included as donors. Only Caucasian adults living in Nashville, Tennessee, USA were represented among the donors. Magnetic negative selection was used to enrich CD4+ T cells, after which naive cells were positively selected on CD45RA and the negative fraction became the memory subset. Blood was obtained by leukapheresis, after which PBMCs were separated by Ficoll-Histopaque density gradient centrifugation and cryopreserved in liquid nitrogen vapor phase. Purity and quantity of every magnetically sorted T cell population were checked by analytical flow cytometry. Genomic DNA was isolated from every sorted fraction and measured by UV absorbance on a Nanodrop 2000c. The data derive from a study of shared clonotypes between healthy human individuals (dated by TCRdb to 2020 to 2022). Concerning the study at large: The cohort comprised a couple of women and three men aged 18 to 49 years. For each donor, three plates each were used for CD4 naive and CD4 memory, two plates were used for CD8 naive, and one plate was used for CD8 memory. Per donor, leukapheresis produced somewhere between about 0.8 and 9.5 billion PBMCs. To increase sequencing depth and limit assay-specific biases, TCR repertoire library preparation and sequencing were carried out by different laboratories using diverse techniques. The study deeply sequenced blood TCR repertoires of about 5 healthy adults to estimate repertoire size and the extent of clonotype sharing between individuals.

Study-level results and caveats: Higher generation probabilities were observed for clonotypes shared by all four sorted-subset donors than for non-shared clonotypes. Approximately 5% of naive CD4, 3.5% of naive CD8, 2.3% of memory CD4, and around 0.42% of memory CD8 clonotypes were shared across several donors. Sampling was restricted to blood, and TCR repertoires in tissue are likely to differ from TCR repertoires in blood. Pairwise subsampling indicated that sequencing depth was expected to affect the degree of clonotype sharing among donors. Because the study included a small number of donors, the genetic and exposure-history diversity represented was limited. Incomplete sequencing was indicated by rarefaction of sorted-subset datasets, despite the large sequencing depth. Estimated clonotype richness was generally larger for naive than for memory subsets.

The V and J segments used are TRBV2 and TRBJ2-1, with 7 bases in between that match TRBD1. The sample was naive CD4+ T cells sorted from blood. The sample's cell subset or site label, decoded: CD45RA+ positively selected. This TCR derives from a man in his late teens or twenties in good health. The nucleotide sequence reads as follows: TGTGCCAGCAGGGGACAGATTGAGCAGTTCTTC. Translated, it reads CASRGQIEQFF.